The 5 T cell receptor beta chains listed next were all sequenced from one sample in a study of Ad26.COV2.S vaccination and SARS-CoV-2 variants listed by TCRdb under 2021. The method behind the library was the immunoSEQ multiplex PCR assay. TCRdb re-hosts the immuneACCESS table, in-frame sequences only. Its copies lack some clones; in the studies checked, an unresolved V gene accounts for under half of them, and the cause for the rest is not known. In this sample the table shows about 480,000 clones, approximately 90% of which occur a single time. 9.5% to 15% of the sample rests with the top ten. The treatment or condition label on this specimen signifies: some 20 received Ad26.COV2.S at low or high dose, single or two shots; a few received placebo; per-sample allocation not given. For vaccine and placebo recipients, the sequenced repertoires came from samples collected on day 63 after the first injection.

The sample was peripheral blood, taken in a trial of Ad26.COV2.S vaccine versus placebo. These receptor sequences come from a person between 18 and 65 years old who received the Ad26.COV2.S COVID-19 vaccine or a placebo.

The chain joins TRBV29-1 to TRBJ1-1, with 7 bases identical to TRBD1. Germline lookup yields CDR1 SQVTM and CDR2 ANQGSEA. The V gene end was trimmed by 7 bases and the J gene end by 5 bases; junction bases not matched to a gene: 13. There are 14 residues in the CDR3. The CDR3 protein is CSAASTGAGTEAFF. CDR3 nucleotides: TGCAGCGCCGCATCCACAGGGGCAGGGACTGAAGCTTTCTTT.

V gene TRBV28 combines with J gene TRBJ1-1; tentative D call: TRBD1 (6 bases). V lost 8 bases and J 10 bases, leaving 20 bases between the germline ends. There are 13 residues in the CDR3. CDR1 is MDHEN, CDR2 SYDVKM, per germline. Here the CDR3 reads CASRLGAQGSAFF. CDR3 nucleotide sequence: TGTGCCAGCCGGCTCGGAGCACAGGGTTCAGCTTTCTTT.

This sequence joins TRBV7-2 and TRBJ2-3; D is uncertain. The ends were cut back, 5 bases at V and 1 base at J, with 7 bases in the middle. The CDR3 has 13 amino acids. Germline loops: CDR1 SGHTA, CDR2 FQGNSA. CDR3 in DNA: TGTGCCAGCAGCCGCCCCCGCACAGATACGCAGTATTTT. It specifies CASSRPRTDTQYF.

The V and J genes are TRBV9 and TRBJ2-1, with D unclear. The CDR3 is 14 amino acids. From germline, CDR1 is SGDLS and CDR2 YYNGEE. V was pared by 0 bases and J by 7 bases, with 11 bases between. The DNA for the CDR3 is TGTGCCAGCAGCGTAGGCCCCACCTCGAATGAGCAGTTCTTC. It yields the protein CASSVGPTSNEQFF.

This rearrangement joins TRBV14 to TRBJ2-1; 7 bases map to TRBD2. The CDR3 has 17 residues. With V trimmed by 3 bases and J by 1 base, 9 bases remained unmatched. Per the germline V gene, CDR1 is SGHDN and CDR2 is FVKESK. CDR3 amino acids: CASSQLAGEGSYNEQFF. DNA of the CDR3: TGTGCCAGCAGCCAGCTGGCCGGGGAGGGGTCCTACAATGAGCAGTTCTTC.